The 14 T cell receptor beta chains given below trace back to one sample, sequenced in a study of T cells after yellow fever vaccination. Via MiXCR, TCRdb re-called the 5' RACE reads, giving one row per CDR3 protein. The sample lists some 250,000 distinct CDR3 sequences, about 7.1% seen once, with roughly 0.9% in the top ten. The specimen was CD4+ T cells sorted from PBMCs, collected 15 days after the yellow fever booster vaccination. These receptors all come from a man between 25 and 39 years old who received the YFV17D yellow fever vaccine.

This chain connects TRBV5-5 to TRBJ2-7; D is possibly TRBD1 or TRBD2 (5 bases each). The CDR3 runs 14 residues. V was trimmed by 2 bases and J by 2 bases, leaving 11 bases between them. Germline V gene sequence: CDR1 SGHKS, CDR2 YYEKEE (reference sequence). Written as DNA, the CDR3 is TGTGCCAGCAGCTTAGGGACGTCCGCCTACGAGCAGTACTTC. Protein sequence: CASSLGTSAYEQYF.

The J gene is TRBJ1-1, the V gene TRBV28; no clear D gene. Germline assignment: CDR1 MDHEN and CDR2 SYDVKM. The length of the CDR3 is 15 residues. V lost 6 bases, J lost 0 bases, and 14 bases lay in between. DNA for the CDR3: TGTGCCAGCAGCTCTCAAGAACTGATGAACACTGAAGCTTTCTTT. It encodes CASSSQELMNTEAFF.

This clonotype was picked up many times. The rearrangement joins TRBV5-1 to TRBJ2-7; 10 bases map to TRBD1. V trimming: 3 bases; J trimming: 5 bases; junction bases outside the gene matches: 8. Germline V gene data show CDR1 as SGHRS and CDR2 as YFSETQ. The CDR3 consists of 15 residues. The CDR3 nucleotides are TGCGCCAGCAGCTCCAGACAGGGGGCGCGGGACGAGCAGTACTTC. Translation gives CASSSRQGARDEQYF.

This clonotype was counted a few times. The V call is TRBV5-4, the J call TRBJ2-5; D gene unclear. This CDR3 has 13 residues. V was trimmed by 1 base and J by 1 base, leaving 5 bases between them. Germline assignment: CDR1 SGHNT and CDR2 YYREEE (reference sequence). CDR3 sequence: CASSLKGQETQYF. DNA of the CDR3: TGTGCCAGCAGCTTGAAGGGCCAAGAGACCCAGTACTTC. Looking up the rest from reference TRBV5-4 and TRBJ2-5 gives the full variable domain: ETGVTQSPTHLIKTRGQQVTLRCSSQSGHNTVSWYQQALGQGPQFIFQYYREEENGRGNFPPRFSGLQFPNYSSELNVNALELDDSALYLCASSLKGQETQYFGPGTRLLVL.

This clonotype was found a few times. J is TRBJ2-1 and V is TRBV23-1; D call uncertain. TRBV23-1 belongs to the ORF category, with a function that is uncertain. This CDR3 comprises 14 residues. V shed 0 bases and J shed 9 bases, with 12 bases lying between them. In nucleotides, the CDR3 is TGCGCCAGCAGTCAATCGGAGACCCCTCTTGAGCAGTTCTTC. This encodes CASSQSETPLEQFF.

The J gene is TRBJ2-4, the V gene TRBV5-1; D unclear. Germline assignment: CDR1 SGHRS and CDR2 YFSETQ. The CDR3 is 14 amino acids. V gave up 0 bases and J gave up 6 bases, with 10 bases separating them. This CDR3 reads CASSLAGRVNIQYF. The CDR3, as DNA: TGCGCCAGCAGCTTGGCCGGAAGGGTAAACATTCAGTACTTC.

The V and J genes are TRBV11-2 and TRBJ2-3; TRBD2 agrees at 7 bases. The junction had 10 bases not matched to a gene; V was cut back by 3 bases and J by 10 bases. The CDR3 totals 14 residues. CDR1 SGHAT and CDR2 FQNNGV come from the germline V gene. In DNA, the CDR3 is TGTGCCAGCAGCTTGGCGTGGGAGGGCAGGGCGCAGTATTTT. Translated: CASSLAWEGRAQYF.

The CDR3 loop reads CASSTQAGTQYF. In DNA form, the CDR3 reads TGTGCCAGTAGTACCCAAGCGGGAACGCAGTATTTT. This chain joins TRBV19 and TRBJ2-3; 7 nucleotides agree with TRBD2. V gave up 4 bases and J gave up 9 bases; unmatched junction bases: 4. CDR1 and CDR2 from the germline V gene are LNHDA and SQIVND (reference sequence). This CDR3 comprises 12 residues.

There are a few counts of this clonotype. V and J are TRBV29-1 and TRBJ2-3; TRBD2 matches at 12 bases. This CDR3 has 14 amino acids. Germline CDR1 SQVTM, CDR2 ANQGSEA. Trimming took 5 bases from V and 4 from J; bases not matched to a gene: 4. The CDR3 region has the DNA TGCAGCGTTCGGACTAGCGGGAACGCAGATACGCAGTATTTT. Translating it yields CSVRTSGNADTQYF.

The genes are TRBV7-2 and TRBJ2-2; a possible D gene is TRBD1 (5 bases). The V gene lost 1 base and the J gene lost 0 bases, with 9 bases spanning the gap. In germline, CDR1 is SGHTA, CDR2 FQGNSA. The CDR3 extends over 16 amino acids. For the CDR3, the DNA is TGTGCCAGCAGCTTAGTGAGCAGGGCGAACACCGGGGAGCTGTTTTTT. It yields the protein CASSLVSRANTGELFF.

This clonotype occurred a few times. The chain employs TRBV7-2 and TRBJ2-3; D gene ambiguous. The CDR3 length is 15 residues. Germline assignment: CDR1 SGHTA and CDR2 FQGNSA. V was shortened by 4 bases and J by 0 bases, with 11 bases between the two germline ends. CDR3 amino acids: CASSSPTASTDTQYF. In DNA, the CDR3 is TGTGCCAGCAGCTCCCCGACGGCCAGCACAGATACGCAGTATTTT.

This clonotype was seen a few times. The chain has TRBV10-3 and TRBJ2-7; tentatively, D is TRBD2 (6 bases). Trimming cost V 10 bases and J 2 bases, with 15 bases left between them. The CDR3 is made up of 13 amino acids. Germline assignment: CDR1 ENHRY and CDR2 SYGVKD. DNA for the CDR3: TGTGCCACCGGAGGGGTAGGGACCTACGAGCAGTACTTC. Protein sequence: CATGGVGTYEQYF.

This clonotype was seen more than once but under ten times. CDR3: CASSYNRVEEQYF. The CDR3 DNA sequence: TGTGCCAGCAGTTATAACAGGGTCGAGGAGCAGTACTTC. The genes are TRBV12-3 or TRBV12-4 and TRBJ2-7; D possibly corresponds to TRBD1 (6 bases). The CDR3 sequence is 13 residues long. V was shortened by 4 bases and J by 7 bases, with 14 bases between the two germline ends.

This clonotype occurred a few times. In DNA form, the CDR3 reads TGCAGTGCTAGAGATTTGGACCGTAATCAGCCCCAGCATTTT. As protein: CSARDLDRNQPQHF. This sequence joins TRBV20-1 and TRBJ1-5; the D is unclear. Deletions cut 0 bases from V and 4 bases from J, with 10 bases between. Germline V gene lookup returns CDR1 DFQATT and CDR2 SNEGSKA (reference sequence). The CDR3 is 14 residues long.